This T cell receptor beta chain was recorded in a study of cytomegalovirus exposure and HLA in healthy donors. General study findings and limits: In vitro experiments confirmed that a few CMV-associated chains were specific for CMV antigens. It was 150 to 200 TCR beta chains that were listed as cytomegalovirus-associated.

Comment on this clone: Its antigen remains unidentified.

This CDR3 is built from 15 residues. Trimming took 3 bases from V and 1 from J, leaving 13 bases between them. Germline V gene lookup returns CDR1 LGHNT and CDR2 FRNRAP. The PCR was carried out with 60 Vbeta primers and 13 Jbeta primers. TCRdb keeps only in-frame clones here, not all; method: immunoSEQ multiplex PCR. The table has about 210,000 clones, roughly 77% seen once; the top ten hold 0.35% to 0.5%. The material sequenced was PBMCs. This TCR derives from a male donor in good health and CMV-seropositive. The chain has TRBV12-5 and TRBJ2-7; D may be TRBD1 (6 bases). As DNA, the CDR3 is TGTGCTAGTGGTTTCAGGGGAGAGGGGTCCTACGAGCAGTACTTC. Its protein product is CASGFRGEGSYEQYF.